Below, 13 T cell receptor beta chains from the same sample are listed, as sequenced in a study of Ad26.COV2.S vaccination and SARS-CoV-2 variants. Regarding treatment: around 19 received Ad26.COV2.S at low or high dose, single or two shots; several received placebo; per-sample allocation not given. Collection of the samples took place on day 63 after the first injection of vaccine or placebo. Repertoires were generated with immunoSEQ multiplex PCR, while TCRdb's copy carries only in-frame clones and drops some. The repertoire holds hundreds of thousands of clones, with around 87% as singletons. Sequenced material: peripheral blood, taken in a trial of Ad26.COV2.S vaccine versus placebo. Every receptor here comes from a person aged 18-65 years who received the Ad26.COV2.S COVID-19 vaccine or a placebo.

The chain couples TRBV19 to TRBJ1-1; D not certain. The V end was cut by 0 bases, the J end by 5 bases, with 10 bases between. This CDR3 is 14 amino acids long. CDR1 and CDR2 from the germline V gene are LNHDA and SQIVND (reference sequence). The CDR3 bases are TGTGCCAGTAGTATAGATCAAGGGTTTACTGAAGCTTTCTTT. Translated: CASSIDQGFTEAFF.

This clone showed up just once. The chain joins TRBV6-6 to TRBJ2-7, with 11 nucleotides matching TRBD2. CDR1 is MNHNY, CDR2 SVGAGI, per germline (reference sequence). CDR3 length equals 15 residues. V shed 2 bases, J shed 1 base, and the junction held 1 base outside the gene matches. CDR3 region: CASSYRLAGSYEQYF. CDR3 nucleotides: TGTGCCAGCAGTTACAGACTAGCGGGGTCCTACGAGCAGTACTTC.

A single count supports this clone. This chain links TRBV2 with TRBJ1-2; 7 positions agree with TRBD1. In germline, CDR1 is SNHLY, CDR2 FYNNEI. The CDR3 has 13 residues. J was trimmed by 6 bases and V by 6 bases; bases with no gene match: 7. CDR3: CASSRQGGDGYTF. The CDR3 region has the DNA TGTGCCAGCAGCCGACAGGGAGGGGATGGCTACACCTTC.

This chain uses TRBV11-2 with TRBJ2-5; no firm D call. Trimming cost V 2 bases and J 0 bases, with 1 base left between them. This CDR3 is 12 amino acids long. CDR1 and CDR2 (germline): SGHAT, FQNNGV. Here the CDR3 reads CASSLNQETQYF. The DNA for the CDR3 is TGTGCCAGCAGCTTAAACCAAGAGACCCAGTACTTC.

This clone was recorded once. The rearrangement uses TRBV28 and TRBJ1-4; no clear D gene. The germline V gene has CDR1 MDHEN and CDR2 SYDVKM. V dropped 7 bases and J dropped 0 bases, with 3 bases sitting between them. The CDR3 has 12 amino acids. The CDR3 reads CASTATNEKLFF. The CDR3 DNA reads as TGTGCCAGCACGGCAACTAATGAAAAACTGTTTTTT.

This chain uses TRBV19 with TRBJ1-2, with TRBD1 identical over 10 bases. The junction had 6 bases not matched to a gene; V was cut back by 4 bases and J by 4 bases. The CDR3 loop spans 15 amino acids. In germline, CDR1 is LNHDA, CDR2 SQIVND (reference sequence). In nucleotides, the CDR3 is TGTGCCAGTAGTACGGGACAGGGGATCTTCTATGGCTACACCTTC. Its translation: CASSTGQGIFYGYTF.

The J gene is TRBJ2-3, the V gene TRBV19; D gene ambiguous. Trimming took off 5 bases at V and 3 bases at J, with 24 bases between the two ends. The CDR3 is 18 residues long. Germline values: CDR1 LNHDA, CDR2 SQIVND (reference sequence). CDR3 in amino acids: CASSSIPPLELTTDTQYF. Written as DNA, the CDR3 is TGTGCCAGTAGTTCCATCCCCCCTCTTGAGCTAACAACAGATACGCAGTATTTT.

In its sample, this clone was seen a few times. The CDR3 loop reads CASSPLLYGYTF. CDR3 bases: TGTGCCAGCAGCCCCTTGCTTTACGGCTACACCTTC. The chain has TRBV6-6 and TRBJ1-2; D unresolved. Germline CDR1 is MNHNY and CDR2 is SVGAGI (reference sequence). The CDR3 contains 12 residues. With 6 bases removed from V and 8 bases from J, the gap between germline ends came to 13 bases.

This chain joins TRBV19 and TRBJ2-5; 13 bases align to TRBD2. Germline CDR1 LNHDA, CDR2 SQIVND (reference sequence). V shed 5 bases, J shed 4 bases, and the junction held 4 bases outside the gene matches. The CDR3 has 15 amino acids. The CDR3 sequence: CASSPRTSGGETQYF. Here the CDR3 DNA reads TGTGCCAGTAGTCCTCGGACTAGCGGGGGAGAGACCCAGTACTTC.

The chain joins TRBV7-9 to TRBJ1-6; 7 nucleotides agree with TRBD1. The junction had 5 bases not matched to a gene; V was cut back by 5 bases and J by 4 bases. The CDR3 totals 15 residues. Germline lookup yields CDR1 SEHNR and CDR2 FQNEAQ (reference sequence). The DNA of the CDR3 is TGTGCCAGCAGCCCTCAGGGGGTATATAATTCACCCCTCCACTTT. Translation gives CASSPQGVYNSPLHF.

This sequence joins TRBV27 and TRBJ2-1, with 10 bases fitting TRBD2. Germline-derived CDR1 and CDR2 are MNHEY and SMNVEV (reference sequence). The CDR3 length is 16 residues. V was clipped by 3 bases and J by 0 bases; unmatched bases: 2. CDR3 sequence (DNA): TGTGCCAGCAGTTTTACTAGCGGGGTCTCCTACAATGAGCAGTTCTTC. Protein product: CASSFTSGVSYNEQFF.

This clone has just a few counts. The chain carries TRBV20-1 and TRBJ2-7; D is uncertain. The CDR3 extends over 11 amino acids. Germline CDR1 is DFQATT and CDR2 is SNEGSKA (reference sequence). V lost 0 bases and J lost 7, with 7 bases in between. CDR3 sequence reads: CSARDLEEQYF. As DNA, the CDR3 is TGCAGTGCTAGAGATTTGGAAGAGCAGTACTTC.

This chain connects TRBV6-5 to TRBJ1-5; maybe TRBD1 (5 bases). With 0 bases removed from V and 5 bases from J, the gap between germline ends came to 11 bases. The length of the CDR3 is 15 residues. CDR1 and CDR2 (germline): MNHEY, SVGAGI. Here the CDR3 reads CASSYSGVGDQPQHF. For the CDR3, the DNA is TGTGCCAGCAGTTACTCCGGGGTAGGGGATCAGCCCCAGCATTTT.